The rows below give T cell receptor beta chains drawn from one sample of a study of tumor-infiltrating lymphocytes in primary liver carcinoma. One entry per CDR3 protein, called by TCRdb with MiXCR from the multiplex PCR reads. This table holds about 44,000 distinct CDR3 sequences, over 65% found once. Source material: liver tumor tissue from sampling region 3. Receptors originate from a man in his forties or fifties with primary liver carcinoma and hepatitis B virus infection. CDR3s include the opening cysteine and the closing phenylalanine or tryptophan. The D gene is left open where the match is weak. Clone size is given for some rows only: seen once, a few or many times, or a class if the clone is expanded.

TRBD2	-	TRBJ2-2	TRBV28	TGTGCCAGTAGTAGGGCGGGAGGGTCCACCGGGAAGCTGTTTTTT	CASSRAGGSTGKLFF
-	-	TRBJ2-2	TRBV7-9	TGTGCCTGCAGTTCACAGGGACCCGCTTACCCGGGGGAGCTGTTTTTT	CACSSQGPAYPGELFF
-	-	TRBJ2-1	TRBV7-8	TGTGCCACCCGGCGAACCCCGTCCTCTTCCTACGGTGAGCAGTCCTTC	CATRRTPSSSYGEQSF
TRBD2	many	TRBJ2-2	TRBV28	TGTGCCAGCAGATGGACTAGCGGGAGCACCGGGGAGCTGTTTTTT	CASRWTSGSTGELFF
-	once	TRBJ2-7	TRBV6-5	TGTGGCAGCAGTCCATGGACGGGGGACCGCCCCTACGAGCAATACTTC	CGSSPWTGDRPYEQYF
-	-	TRBJ2-1	TRBV12-3/TRBV12-4	TGTGCCAGTACCCCGACTAGAGGAAATGAGCAGTTCTTC	CASTPTRGNEQFF
TRBD1	-	TRBJ1-6	TRBV4-1	TGCACCATCAGCCAACTCGGACAGGGGTATAATTCACCCCTCCACTTT	CTISQLGQGYNSPLHF
-	-	TRBJ2-3	TRBV11-1	TGTGCCAGCAGCTTACAGCCCATCAACACTGATGCGCAGTATTTT	CASSLQPINTDAQYF
-	-	TRBJ2-6	TRBV6-5	TGTGCCAGCAGTCTTTTAATAGGGATGAAAGCTGGGGCCAACGTCCTGACTTTC	CASSLLIGMKAGANVLTF
-	many	TRBJ2-5	TRBV29-1	TGCAGCGTTTCAGCGGTACAAGGGACCCAGTACTTC	CSVSAVQGTQYF
-	-	TRBJ2-7	TRBV6-2/TRBV6-3	TGTGCCAGCAGCCACGATCCGTACGAGCAGTATTTC	CASSHDPYEQYF
TRBD1	many	TRBJ1-2	TRBV6-6	TGTGCCAGCAGTTACGAGACAGGGGGCTACACCTTC	CASSYETGGYTF
-	many	TRBJ1-2	TRBV30	TGTGCCTGGAGTACCGGGATCCCTAACTATGGCTACACCTTC	CAWSTGIPNYGYTF
TRBD2	-	TRBJ2-1	TRBV28	TGTGCCAACAGTCTACGTTACGGACTAGCGAGGGTAGATGAGCAGTTCTTC	CANSLRYGLARVDEQFF
-	many	TRBJ2-7	TRBV7-9	TGTGCCAGCAGCGCAATACTAGTACAGTACTTC	CASSAILVQYF
-	-	TRBJ1-6	TRBV7-8	TGTGCCAGCAGCTTATTATTGGACCAAAATTCACCCCGCCACTTT	CASSLLLDQNSPRHF
TRBD1	few	TRBJ1-2	TRBV30	TGTGCCTGGAGCGGACAGGGGTGGGTCTACACCTTC	CAWSGQGWVYTF
-	-	TRBJ2-6	TRBV4-2	TGTGCCAGCAGTCCAGAGGGGTCTCACTTTGGGGCCAACGTCCTGACTTTC	CASSPEGSHFGANVLTF
-	-	TRBJ2-1	TRBV6-1	TGTGCCAGCACTCGACTTGATGAGCATTTCTTC	CASTRLDEHFF
-	-	TRBJ1-1	TRBV11-2	TGTACCAGCAGCTTGGGAGGGGGTACTGAAGCTTTCTTT	CTSSLGGGTEAFF
-	-	TRBJ1-1	TRBV29-1	TGCAGCGTTGCCCATCACGTTAACACTGAAGCTTTCTTT	CSVAHHVNTEAFF
-	-	TRBJ2-5	TRBV29-1	TGCAGCGTTGACGGTCTCCAAGAGACCCAGCACTTC	CSVDGLQETQHF
-	-	TRBJ1-5	TRBV5-4	TGTGCCAGTAGCTTGAGTCCAGGTAATCAGCCCCAGCATTTT	CASSLSPGNQPQHF
-	-	TRBJ2-7	TRBV28	TGTGCCAGCAGTTCCCAAATGTTCTCCCGATGGTTCGAACAATACTTC	CASSSQMFSRWFEQYF
-	-	TRBJ2-2	TRBV14	TGTACCAGCAGAAGTGCCAGGGACACCGGGGAACTGTTTTTT	CTSRSARDTGELFF
TRBD1	-	TRBJ2-3	TRBV29-1	TGCAGCGTCGGACCTGTCAGTGGAGGGACAGGTACGCAGTATTTT	CSVGPVSGGTGTQYF
-	few	TRBJ2-7	TRBV13	TGTGCCAGCAGCTTAGGACGGGGACAGTACTTC	CASSLGRGQYF
-	many	TRBJ2-3	TRBV6-2/TRBV6-3	TGTGCCAGCAGCTTTGACACCTCTAGCACAGATACGCAGTATTTT	CASSFDTSSTDTQYF
-	-	TRBJ2-7	TRBV4-1	TGTGCCAGCAGCCAAGATTTTAGCAGAAGCTCCTACGATCAGTACTTC	CASSQDFSRSSYDQYF
TRBD2	-	TRBJ2-1	TRBV7-8	TGTGCCAGCAGCTTACATAGGAGTAGCGGGATCTCCTCATACAATGAGCAGCTCTTC	CASSLHRSSGISSYNEQLF
TRBD2	-	TRBJ2-1	TRBV4-1	TGCGCAAGCAGCCAAGATCCCGCTAGCGGGGTACCGGATGAGAAGTTCTTC	CASSQDPASGVPDEKFF
-	-	TRBJ2-5	TRBV10-3	TGTGCCATCAGCATAGGTCAAGAGACTCAGTACTTC	CAISIGQETQYF
TRBD1	-	TRBJ2-6	TRBV6-5	TGTGCTAGTAGTCTTTGGACAGGGATGGAAACTGGGGCCAACGTCCTGACTTTC	CASSLWTGMETGANVLTF
-	-	TRBJ2-2	TRBV7-9	TGTGCCAGCAGCGGCTCGATCCGGGGACCCGGGGAGCTCCTTTTT	CASSGSIRGPGELLF
TRBD2	once	TRBJ2-7	TRBV11-2	TGTGCCAGCAGTTTATTCGTTGGACCAGCGGGAGGGGGGTACGAGCAGTACTTC	CASSLFVGPAGGGYEQYF
TRBD1	-	TRBJ2-1	TRBV12-3/TRBV12-4	TGTGCCACCAGTTTGCCCGGGACAGGGCTCCGGGGTGACCAGTTCTTC	CATSLPGTGLRGDQFF
-	many	TRBJ1-3	TRBV5-1	TGCGCCAGCAGCTTGGATCCAGGGGGAAACACCATATATTTT	CASSLDPGGNTIYF
-	many	TRBJ1-1	TRBV30	TGTGCCTGGAGTGTACTAATCCTAGAAAGGGGCGATGAAGCTTTCTTT	CAWSVLILERGDEAFF
-	-	TRBJ1-4	TRBV4-1	TGCGCCAGTAGACGGATATATGGGGGCCCTAATGAAAAACTGTTTTTT	CASRRIYGGPNEKLFF
-	-	TRBJ2-1	TRBV4-1	TGCGCCAGCCAAGAAAGGAATGAGCAGTTCTTC	CASQERNEQFF
-	-	TRBJ2-5	TRBV4-2	TGTGCCAGCAGCCAAGCTGAAGGGCTTCAAGAGACCCAGTGCTTC	CASSQAEGLQETQCF
TRBD1	-	TRBJ1-5	TRBV28	TGTGCCAGCAGTTTTGCGGACAGGCTTTATAGCAATCAGTCCCAGCATTTT	CASSFADRLYSNQSQHF
-	medium-sized	TRBJ2-2	TRBV6-5	TGTGCCAGCAGTTACTCTACGAAGCAGGGGGACTCCGGGGAGCTGTTTTTT	CASSYSTKQGDSGELFF
-	-	TRBJ2-3	TRBV6-2/TRBV6-3	TGTGCTAACAGTTCCCGCAGCGGGAGCACAGATACGCAGTATTTT	CANSSRSGSTDTQYF
-	-	TRBJ2-6	TRBV5-4	TGTGCCGGCAGCTTCCCCTCGGGGCGAGGCCCTGGGGCCAACGTCCTGACTTTC	CAGSFPSGRGPGANVLTF
TRBD2	-	TRBJ2-2	TRBV6-6	TGTACCAGCAGTTACCCGGGGGGTGGGGAGCTGTTTTTT	CTSSYPGGGELFF
TRBD1	-	TRBJ2-1	TRBV29-1	TGCAGCGCTCTGAGGGGGACAGGGAACAATGATCACTTCTTC	CSALRGTGNNDHFF
-	many	TRBJ1-2	TRBV6-5	TGTGCCAGCGGACGCCAGTTCTATGGCTACACCTTC	CASGRQFYGYTF
TRBD1	few	TRBJ2-1	TRBV7-6	TGTGCCAGCAGCCCGGGGACAGGGGTCTACAATGAGCAGTTCTTC	CASSPGTGVYNEQFF
TRBD2	-	TRBJ2-3	TRBV11-2	TGTGCCAACAGGCCCCCGACTAGCGGCAGCATAGATACGCAGTATTTT	CANRPPTSGSIDTQYF
-	once	TRBJ2-7	TRBV6-6	TGTGCCAGCAGTTACTTGGGGGGCTTAACGGGCTACGAACAGTACTTC	CASSYLGGLTGYEQYF
-	few	TRBJ2-2	TRBV29-1	TGCAACTCAATTGCTGGTTCCGGGGAGCTGTTTTTT	CNSIAGSGELFF
TRBD2	-	TRBJ2-1	TRBV29-1	TGCAGCATTGGTAATAGCGGGAGAATCAGGTGCTCCTACAATGGGCAGTTCTTC	CSIGNSGRIRCSYNGQFF